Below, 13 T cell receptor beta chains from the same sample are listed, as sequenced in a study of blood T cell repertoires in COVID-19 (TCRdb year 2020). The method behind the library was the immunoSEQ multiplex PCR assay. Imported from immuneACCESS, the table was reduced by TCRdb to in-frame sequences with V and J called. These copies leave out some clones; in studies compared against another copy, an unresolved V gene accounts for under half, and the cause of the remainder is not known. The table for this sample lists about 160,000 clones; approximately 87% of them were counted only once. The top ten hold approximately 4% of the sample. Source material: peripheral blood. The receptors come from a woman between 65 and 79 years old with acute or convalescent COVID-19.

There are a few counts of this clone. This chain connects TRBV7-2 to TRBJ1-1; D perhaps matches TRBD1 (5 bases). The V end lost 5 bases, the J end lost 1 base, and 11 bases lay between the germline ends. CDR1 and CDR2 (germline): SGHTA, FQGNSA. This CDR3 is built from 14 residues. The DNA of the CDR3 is TGTGCCAGCAGCACCAGACAGAGGAACACTGAAGCTTTCTTT. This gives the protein CASSTRQRNTEAFF.

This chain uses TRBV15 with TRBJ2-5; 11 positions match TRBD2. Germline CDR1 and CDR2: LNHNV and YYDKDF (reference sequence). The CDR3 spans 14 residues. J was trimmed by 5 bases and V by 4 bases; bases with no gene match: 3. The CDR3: CATSILAGVETQYF. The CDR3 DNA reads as TGTGCCACCAGCATACTAGCGGGAGTGGAGACCCAGTACTTC.

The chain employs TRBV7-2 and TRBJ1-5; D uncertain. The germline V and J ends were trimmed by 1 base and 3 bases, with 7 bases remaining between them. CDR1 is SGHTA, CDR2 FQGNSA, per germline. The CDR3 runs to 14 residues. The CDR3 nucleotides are TGTGCCAGCAGCTTAGGAAGAGACAATCAGCCCCAGCATTTT. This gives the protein CASSLGRDNQPQHF.

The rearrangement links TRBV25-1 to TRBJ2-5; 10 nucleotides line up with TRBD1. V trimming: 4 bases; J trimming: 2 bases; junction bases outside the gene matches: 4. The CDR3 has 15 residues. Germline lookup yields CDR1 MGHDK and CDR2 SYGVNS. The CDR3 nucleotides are TGTGCCAGCAGTGGACCGGGACAGGGGCAAGAGACCCAGTACTTC. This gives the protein CASSGPGQGQETQYF.

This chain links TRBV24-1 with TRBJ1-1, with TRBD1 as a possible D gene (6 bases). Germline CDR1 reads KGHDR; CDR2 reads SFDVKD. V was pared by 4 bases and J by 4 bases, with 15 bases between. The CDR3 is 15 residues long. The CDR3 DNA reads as TGTGCCACCAGTGACTCCAGGGGCGGTATCACTGAAGCTTTCTTT. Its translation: CATSDSRGGITEAFF.

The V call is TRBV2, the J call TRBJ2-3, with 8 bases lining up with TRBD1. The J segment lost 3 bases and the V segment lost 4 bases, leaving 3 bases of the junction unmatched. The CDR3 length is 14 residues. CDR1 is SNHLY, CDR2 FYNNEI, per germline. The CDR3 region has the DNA TGTGCCAGCAGTGGACAGGGGCGGACAGATACGCAGTATTTT. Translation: CASSGQGRTDTQYF.

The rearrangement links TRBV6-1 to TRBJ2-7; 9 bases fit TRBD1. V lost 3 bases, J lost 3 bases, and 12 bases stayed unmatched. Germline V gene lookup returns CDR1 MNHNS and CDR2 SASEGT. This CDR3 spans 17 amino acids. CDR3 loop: CASSDRYRSGQGYEQYF. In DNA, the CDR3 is TGTGCCAGCAGTGATAGGTACCGGTCGGGACAGGGCTACGAGCAGTACTTC.

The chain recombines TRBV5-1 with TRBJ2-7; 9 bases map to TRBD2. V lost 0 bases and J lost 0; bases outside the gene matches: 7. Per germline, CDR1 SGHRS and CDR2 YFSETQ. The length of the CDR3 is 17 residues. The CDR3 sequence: CASSLASSGVSSYEQYF. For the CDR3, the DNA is TGCGCCAGCAGCTTGGCTTCTAGCGGGGTCAGCTCCTACGAGCAGTACTTC.

For the CDR3, the DNA is TGCGCCAGCAGGGAAGGACAGGCGAACACTGAAGCTTTCTTT. Residues: CASREGQANTEAFF. The rearrangement links TRBV5-1 to TRBJ1-1, with 7 positions matching TRBD1. CDR3 length equals 14 residues. Germline CDR1 and CDR2: SGHRS and YFSETQ. The V gene end was trimmed by 5 bases and the J gene end by 1 base; junction bases not matched to a gene: 5.

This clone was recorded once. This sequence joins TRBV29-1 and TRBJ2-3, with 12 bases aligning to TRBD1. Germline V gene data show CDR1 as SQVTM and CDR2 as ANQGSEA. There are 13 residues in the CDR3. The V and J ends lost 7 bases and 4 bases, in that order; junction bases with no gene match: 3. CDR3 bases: TGCAGCGGGGGACAGGGGGCGTCAGATACGCAGTATTTT. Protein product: CSGGQGASDTQYF.

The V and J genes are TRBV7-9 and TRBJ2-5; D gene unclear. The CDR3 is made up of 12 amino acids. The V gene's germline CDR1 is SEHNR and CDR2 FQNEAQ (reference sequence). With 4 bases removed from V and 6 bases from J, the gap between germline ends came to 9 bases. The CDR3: CASSSESKTQYF. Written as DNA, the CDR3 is TGTGCCAGCAGCTCCGAGTCCAAGACCCAGTACTTC.

The CDR3 region has the DNA TGTGCCAGCTCAGTACAGGGGGCGGCGAACACCGGGGAGCTGTTTTTT. Amino acid sequence: CASSVQGAANTGELFF. The chain uses TRBV18 and TRBJ2-2, with 9 bases identical to TRBD1. Per the germline V gene, CDR1 is KGHSH and CDR2 is LQKENI. The CDR3 length is 16 residues. J was trimmed by 0 bases and V by 5 bases; bases with no gene match: 4.

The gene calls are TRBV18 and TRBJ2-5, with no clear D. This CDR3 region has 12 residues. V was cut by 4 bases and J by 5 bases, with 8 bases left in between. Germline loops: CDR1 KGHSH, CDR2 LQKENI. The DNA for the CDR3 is TGTGCCAGCTCACTACGCCGGGAGACCCAGTACTTC. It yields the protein CASSLRRETQYF.